The present entry profiles one T cell receptor beta chain with its context. Random hexamers were used to reverse transcribe an amount of about 0.5 to 1 ug RNA. Amplification of TCR beta CDR3 across 54 Vbeta and 13 Jbeta was performed with immunoSEQ multiplex PCR. TCRdb called the immunoSEQ multiplex PCR reads again in MiXCR, with one record for every CDR3 protein. The sample has fewer than 80,000 distinct CDR3 sequences; just under 95% are singletons. The CDR3 is 16 amino acids. Germline V gene sequence: CDR1 MNHEY, CDR2 SMNVEV (reference sequence). V shed 6 bases, J shed 0 bases, and the junction held 4 bases outside the gene matches. These data originate in a study of CD8 T cells in Susac syndrome. High-throughput TCR beta sequencing covered peripheral CD8+ and CD4+ T cells. Healthy donors were controls matched for age and sex. While CD8+ and CD4+ T cells were isolated negatively, TEMRA cells were enriched by FACS.

The clonotype originates from a human donor in good health. The gene calls are TRBV27 and TRBJ1-6; 8 bases align to TRBD1. The sample consisted of CD8+ T cells from PBMCs. CDR3 bases: TGTGCCAGCAGGGACGGACAGGGCTCCTATAATTCACCCCTCCACTTT. It specifies CASRDGQGSYNSPLHF.